These 22 T cell receptor beta chains originate from one sample sequenced in a study of blood T cell repertoires in COVID-19. Only in-frame clones appear in the TCRdb table, and some are missing; sequencing was by immunoSEQ multiplex PCR. The data contain under 150,000 clones, just under 85% of them singletons. The sequenced sample consisted of peripheral blood. The receptors come from a middle-aged woman with active or convalescent COVID-19.

The rearrangement joins TRBV27 to TRBJ1-3; D gene unclear. Germline V CDR1 and CDR2: MNHEY, SMNVEV (reference sequence). The V gene lost 3 bases and the J gene lost 1 base, with 7 bases spanning the gap. The CDR3 loop spans 14 amino acids. CDR3 loop: CASSLPGSGNTIYF. CDR3 in DNA: TGTGCCAGCAGTTTGCCCGGGTCTGGAAACACCATATATTTT.

The chain has TRBV6-1 and TRBJ1-5; 7 bases fit TRBD1. The germline V gene encodes CDR1 MNHNS and CDR2 SASEGT. J gave up 0 bases and V 4 bases, and 9 bases lay outside the gene matches. This CDR3 spans 17 amino acids. CDR3 coding DNA: TGTGCCAGCAGTGGGCCCGGGACAGTTCATAGCAATCAGCCCCAGCATTTT. It codes for CASSGPGTVHSNQPQHF.

The gene calls are TRBV29-1 and TRBJ2-1; D unclear. V lost 7 bases and J 6 bases, leaving 16 bases between the germline ends. CDR3 size: 13 residues. CDR1 and CDR2 (germline): SQVTM, ANQGSEA. The CDR3 coding sequence is TGCAGCGGAGAGGATCTCTCCCGCAATGAGCAGTTCTTC. Its protein is CSGEDLSRNEQFF.

The chain couples TRBV27 to TRBJ2-3; TRBD2 aligns across 7 bases. The CDR3 runs 12 residues. V gave up 6 bases and J gave up 12 bases; unmatched junction bases: 9. Germline V lookup: CDR1 MNHEY, CDR2 SMNVEV (reference sequence). Here the CDR3 DNA reads TGTGCCAGCAGGGGAGGGAGGGCCTCCCAGTATTTT. This translates into CASRGGRASQYF.

This chain uses TRBV27 with TRBJ2-7; 7 bases are a match to TRBD2. Looked up from germline, CDR1 is MNHEY and CDR2 is SMNVEV (reference sequence). Germline trimming cut 6 bases from V and 5 bases from J; bases unmatched to any gene: 13. This CDR3 has 15 amino acids. CDR3 bases: TGTGCCAGCAGCCGCCTGGGTCGGGAGGACCACGAGCAGTACTTC. Translating gives CASSRLGREDHEQYF.

This sequence joins TRBV4-3 and TRBJ1-6; D unclear. The CDR3 runs to 22 residues. The germline CDR1 and CDR2 sequences are LGHNA and YSLEER. The ends were cut back, 1 base at V and 1 base at J, with 26 bases in the middle. This chain's CDR3 is CASSQGILPGNGPISYNSPLHF. The CDR3 DNA follows: TGCGCCAGCAGCCAAGGAATCCTCCCGGGAAATGGCCCAATATCCTATAATTCACCCCTCCACTTT.

This chain links TRBV7-8 with TRBJ2-5, with 12 bases that match TRBD1. This CDR3 spans 17 amino acids. Germline V gene lookup returns CDR1 SGHVS and CDR2 FQNEAQ. With V trimmed by 3 bases and J by 1 base, 6 bases remained unmatched. CDR3 in DNA: TGTGCCAGCAGCTTGGGGCCGGGACAGGGGGCCCAAGAGACCCAGTACTTC. As protein: CASSLGPGQGAQETQYF.

The V and J genes are TRBV10-3 and TRBJ1-2; weak D call: TRBD1 (6 bases). The V gene's germline CDR1 is ENHRY and CDR2 SYGVKD. The CDR3 extends over 14 amino acids. With 4 bases removed from V and 5 bases from J, the gap between germline ends came to 14 bases. In DNA form, the CDR3 reads TGTGCCATCAGTGGACAGGCGGCACGGTATGGCTACACCTTC. As protein: CAISGQAARYGYTF.

CDR3 DNA: TGTGCCAGCAGCGGCCGGACGGGGGGTAGCACTGAAGCTTTCTTT. Its translation is CASSGRTGGSTEAFF. The chain is built from TRBV25-1 and TRBJ1-1; the D gene is possibly TRBD1 (5 bases). The CDR3 has 15 residues. The germline V gene encodes CDR1 MGHDK and CDR2 SYGVNS. Trimming cost V 6 bases and J 4 bases, with 18 bases left between them.

This clone was picked up one time. This same CDR3 is encoded by further DNA sequences in the sample. The chain links TRBV5-1 to TRBJ1-1, with unresolved D. The CDR3 length is 14 residues. Looked up from germline, CDR1 is SGHRS and CDR2 is YFSETQ. V lost 0 bases and J 1 base, leaving 7 bases between the germline ends. CDR3 in amino acids: CASSLVGGNTEAFF. CDR3 in DNA: TGCGCCAGCAGCTTGGTAGGAGGGAACACTGAAGCTTTCTTT.

This chain joins TRBV15 and TRBJ2-7, with 8 bases lining up with TRBD2. This CDR3 has 15 amino acids. The germline CDR1 and CDR2 sequences are LNHNV and YYDKDF (reference sequence). With V trimmed by 1 base and J by 3 bases, 5 bases remained unmatched. The DNA of the CDR3 is TGTGCCACCAGCAGAGGGACCGCGGGGGGCTACGAGCAGTACTTC. As protein: CATSRGTAGGYEQYF.

The chain couples TRBV9 to TRBJ1-1; possible D gene TRBD1, 5 bases. Germline V gene lookup returns CDR1 SGDLS and CDR2 YYNGEE. The V and J ends lost 7 bases and 1 base respectively, with 11 bases between them. This CDR3 is built from 13 residues. The CDR3 DNA reads TGTGCCAGCGGCGGGGGAGGGAACACTGAAGCTTTCTTT. Amino acids: CASGGGGNTEAFF.

V is TRBV11-2 and J is TRBJ2-7, with D possibly being TRBD1 (6 bases). Looked up from germline, CDR1 is SGHAT and CDR2 is FQNNGV. Trimming took off 1 base at V and 6 bases at J, with 13 bases between the two ends. The CDR3 spans 14 residues. The CDR3 loop is CASSLAVEGGEQYF. In DNA, the CDR3 is TGTGCCAGCAGCTTAGCCGTCGAAGGGGGCGAGCAGTACTTC.

This clone was recorded once. V and J are TRBV10-2 and TRBJ1-5, with D perhaps matching TRBD1 (5 bases). From germline, CDR1 is WSHSY and CDR2 SAAADI. The CDR3 has 14 residues. V was shortened by 0 bases and J by 7 bases, with 10 bases between the two germline ends. CDR3 bases: TGCGCCAGCAGTGAGTCTGGGTGGGGCCAGCCCCAGCATTTT. Protein sequence: CASSESGWGQPQHF.

This clone is a singleton in its sample. V usage is TRBV7-2 and J usage is TRBJ2-5; D remains unclear. The V gene lost 1 base and the J gene lost 4 bases, with 13 bases spanning the gap. The CDR3 extends over 15 amino acids. Germline-derived CDR1 and CDR2 are SGHTA and FQGNSA. The CDR3 DNA reads TGTGCCAGCAGCTTAGAGGTCCTCCCGGGAGAGACCCAGTACTTC. Encoded protein: CASSLEVLPGETQYF.

The chain has TRBV6-1 and TRBJ2-1, with 10 positions matching TRBD1. V lost 0 bases, J lost 4 bases, and 6 bases stayed unmatched. Germline V gene lookup returns CDR1 MNHNS and CDR2 SASEGT. CDR3 size: 17 residues. The CDR3 spells CASSEARQGATYNEQFF. Written as DNA, the CDR3 is TGTGCCAGCAGTGAAGCCCGACAGGGGGCCACTTACAATGAGCAGTTCTTC.

The rearrangement uses TRBV27 and TRBJ1-1; maybe TRBD1 (5 bases). Looked up from germline, CDR1 is MNHEY and CDR2 is SMNVEV (reference sequence). Deletions cut 3 bases from V and 6 bases from J, with 17 bases between. This CDR3 has 15 residues. The CDR3 is CASSLARSGVSEAFF. The CDR3 nucleotides read TGTGCCAGCAGTTTGGCAAGGTCGGGGGTCTCTGAAGCTTTCTTT.

V usage is TRBV14 and J usage is TRBJ1-4; 8 bases line up with TRBD1. V shed 4 bases, J shed 3 bases, and the junction held 1 base outside the gene matches. CDR3 length: 14 amino acids. Per germline, CDR1 SGHDN and CDR2 FVKESK. The CDR3 DNA reads TGTGCCAGCAGCCCGGGACAGGCTAATGAAAAACTGTTTTTT. Translated: CASSPGQANEKLFF.

This sequence joins TRBV5-1 and TRBJ2-2; 7 positions match TRBD2. The germline gives CDR1 SGHRS, CDR2 YFSETQ. V lost 3 bases and J lost 4; bases outside the gene matches: 3. This CDR3 is built from 14 residues. CDR3 DNA sequence: TGCGCCAGCAGCTCCGCGGGGGTCACCGGGGAGCTGTTTTTT. Its translation is CASSSAGVTGELFF. Complete variable domain (other parts from reference TRBV5-1 and TRBJ2-2): KAGVTQTPRYLIKTRGQQVTLSCSPISGHRSVSWYQQTPGQGLQFLFEYFSETQRNKGNFPGRFSGRQFSNSRSEMNVSTLELGDSALYLCASSSAGVTGELFFGEGSRLTVL.

This chain uses TRBV29-1 with TRBJ2-1, with TRBD2 identical over 12 bases. The V segment lost 5 bases and the J segment 8 bases; nucleotides outside the gene matches: 4. This CDR3 region has 13 residues. Germline V gene sequence: CDR1 SQVTM, CDR2 ANQGSEA. The CDR3 DNA sequence: TGCAGCGTTTCTAGCGGGAGGGCCGATGAGCAGTTCTTC. Translated: CSVSSGRADEQFF.

The table lists this clone with a count of one. The rearrangement links TRBV6-5 to TRBJ2-7; possibly TRBD2 for D (5 bases). Deletions cut 2 bases from V and 4 bases from J, with 15 bases between. This CDR3 spans 15 amino acids. Germline V gene lookup returns CDR1 MNHEY and CDR2 SVGAGI. In DNA, the CDR3 is TGTGCCAGCAGTTACCCGACCGGCGGGTTATACGAGCAGTACTTC. This encodes CASSYPTGGLYEQYF.

On this clone: A read error is possible here, since a much larger clone lies one base away. The chain has TRBV6-5 and TRBJ1-2, with D possibly TRBD1 on 6 matching bases. The CDR3 spans 12 residues. The V gene's germline CDR1 is MNHEY and CDR2 SVGAGI. Trimming removed 6 bases from V and 4 bases from J, with 9 bases in between. The CDR3 DNA is TGTGCCAGCAGACAGGGAACCTATGGCTACACCTTC. This gives the protein CASRQGTYGYTF.